A selection of T cell receptor beta chains follows, all from one sample in a study of technical replicates of blood from a handful of donors. This table comes from immunoSEQ multiplex PCR, and its TCRdb copy is limited to in-frame clones, with some not included. This repertoire shows around 53,000 clones, around 83% found once; its top ten account for 5.5% to 6.5%. The sample taken for sequencing was PBMCs. These receptors originate from a human donor in good health. Some clones in this sample may be carry-over from other donors' samples. Both conserved end residues are part of each CDR3. The order of the fields is J gene, clone size, V gene, D gene, CDR3 DNA, CDR3 protein. D genes are given only for firm matches. Rows may omit the clone size; those that give it use once, few, many or a size class.

>TRBJ1-1|NA|TRBV5-6|NA
TGTGCCAGCAGCTTGGGGGGGGTAGGGACTGAAGCTTTCTTT
CASSLGGVGTEAFF
>TRBJ2-7|NA|TRBV5-4|TRBD2
TGTGCCAGCAGCTTGGTTACTAGCGTTCACGAGCAGTACTTC
CASSLVTSVHEQYF
>TRBJ2-1|NA|TRBV30|NA
TGTGCCTGGAGTGTACGGGAGAGCTCCTACAATGAGCAGTTCTTC
CAWSVRESSYNEQFF
>TRBJ2-4|few|TRBV6-1|TRBD1
TGTGCCAGCAGCCGAACCCCAGGGGGCTCGGACATTCAGTACTTC
CASSRTPGGSDIQYF
>TRBJ2-2|NA|TRBV4-1|TRBD1
TGCGCCAGCAGCCTTCCTACAGGGGCCGGGGAGCTGTTTTTT
CASSLPTGAGELFF
>TRBJ1-2|NA|TRBV6-6|NA
TGTGCCAGCAGTTGGCCTCGAGGCTACACCTTC
CASSWPRGYTF
>TRBJ1-3|NA|TRBV5-1|TRBD1
TGCGCCAGCAGCTTGGGGGGACAGGGTGGAAACACCATATATTTT
CASSLGGQGGNTIYF
>TRBJ2-1|NA|TRBV11-2|NA
TGTGCCAGCAGCCCTCGGGGGGAGCAGTTCTTC
CASSPRGEQFF
>TRBJ1-1|NA|TRBV6-6|NA
TGTGCCAGCAGTTACGTTGGACACTCCAACACTGAAGCTTTCTTT
CASSYVGHSNTEAFF
>TRBJ2-1|NA|TRBV6-1|TRBD1
TGTGCCAGCAGTGAACGACAGGGGGGCGGCAATGAGCAGTTCTTC
CASSERQGGGNEQFF
>TRBJ1-1|NA|TRBV30|TRBD1
TGTGCCTGGAGGCAGGGGGTAACTGAAGCTTTCTTT
CAWRQGVTEAFF
>TRBJ2-7|once|TRBV4-3|NA
TGCGCCAGCAGCCAAGACAGGTCCTCCTACGAGCAGTACTTC
CASSQDRSSYEQYF
>TRBJ2-7|NA|TRBV4-1|TRBD2
TGCGCCAGCAGCGTTAGCGGGAGCCCCTACGAGCAGTACTTC
CASSVSGSPYEQYF
>TRBJ2-7|NA|TRBV28|TRBD1
TGTGCCAGCAGTTTCGGGGACAGATCCTACGAGCAGTACTTC
CASSFGDRSYEQYF
>TRBJ2-7|NA|TRBV20-1|NA
TGCAGTGCTACAACCTACGACGAGCAGTACTTC
CSATTYDEQYF
>TRBJ1-2|few|TRBV4-3|TRBD1
TGCGCCAGCAGCCAAGAGACAGGGGGCAAGTGGTACACCTTC
CASSQETGGKWYTF
>TRBJ2-1|once|TRBV10-1|TRBD2
TGCGCCAGCAGTCCAGGAAAAGGGACTAGCGGGAGGGAGGGGTCCTCCAATGAGCAGTTCTTC
CASSPGKGTSGREGSSNEQFF
>TRBJ2-2|once|TRBV7-2|NA
TGTGCCAGCAGCCCAAGGGAGGTCGTACGGGAGCTGTTTTTT
CASSPREVVRELFF
>TRBJ2-6|NA|TRBV2|TRBD1
TGTGCCAGCAGTCCGGGACAGTTCTCTGGGGCCAACGTCCTGACTTTC
CASSPGQFSGANVLTF
>TRBJ2-3|many|TRBV7-2|NA
TGTGCCAGCAGCTACAAAACAGGGGGGGTTACAGATACGCAGTATTTT
CASSYKTGGVTDTQYF
>TRBJ2-7|NA|TRBV10-3|TRBD1
TGTGCCATGAGAGCCGGGACAGGGGGCTCCTACGAGCAGTACTTC
CAMRAGTGGSYEQYF
>TRBJ2-7|NA|TRBV6-5|NA
TGTGCCAGCGGGGACTTTACCTACGAGCAGTACTTC
CASGDFTYEQYF
>TRBJ2-7|NA|TRBV7-2|TRBD2
TGTGCCAGCAGCCCCAGAGGTTCACTAGCGGTCCACGAGCAGTACTTC
CASSPRGSLAVHEQYF
>TRBJ2-7|NA|TRBV7-9|TRBD2
TGTGCCAGCAGCTCAGCTAGCGGTCGCTCCTACGAGCAGTACTTC
CASSSASGRSYEQYF
>TRBJ2-1|NA|TRBV18|TRBD2
TGTGCCAGCTCACCACGGGTTCTAGCGGGAGACAATGAGCAGTTCTTC
CASSPRVLAGDNEQFF
>TRBJ2-7|once|TRBV6-6|NA
TGTGCCAGCAGTAGAGCGAACGAGCAGTACTTC
CASSRANEQYF
>TRBJ2-1|NA|TRBV2|TRBD2
TGTGCCAGCACCGGGGGACTAGCGACAAATGAGCAGTTCTTC
CASTGGLATNEQFF
>TRBJ1-1|NA|TRBV5-6|TRBD1
TGTGCCAGCAGACGTTTGACCGGGACAGGGATGAACACTGAAGCTTTCTTT
CASRRLTGTGMNTEAFF
>TRBJ2-1|NA|TRBV5-1|TRBD1
TGCGCCAGCAGCCGGAGGGGTCAGGGGGCTAGGGAGCAGTTCTTC
CASSRRGQGAREQFF